The following is a T cell receptor (beta chain) sequence with its context. TCRdb's copy holds only in-frame clones and misses some; the assay was immunoSEQ multiplex PCR. Of around 250,000 clones listed, about 86% are singletons. The data originate from a study of blood T cell repertoires in COVID-19. This CDR3 is built from 15 residues. Germline V lookup: CDR1 SGDLS, CDR2 YYNGEE. V dropped 0 bases and J dropped 4 bases, with 14 bases sitting between them. What was sequenced was peripheral blood. This chain links TRBV9 with TRBJ2-7, with a weak D call TRBD1 (6 bases). The sequence was collected from a man aged 60-69 years with acute or convalescent COVID-19. CDR3: CASSVAGQEFYEQYF. DNA for the CDR3: TGTGCCAGCAGCGTAGCGGGACAAGAGTTTTACGAGCAGTACTTC.